This T cell receptor (beta chain) was observed in a study of control samples from healthy donors and cancer patients (dated by TCRdb to 2018 to 2020). From the cysteine through the phenylalanine, the CDR3 covers 12 amino acids. The entry retains the CDR3 DNA only, 36 bases that are in frame from base 1. At the junction V is shortened by 7 bases and J by 14 bases, with 15 bases in between. Libraries were constructed by the immunoSEQ multiplex PCR assay. TCRdb re-hosts the immuneACCESS table, in-frame sequences only. Its copies lack some clones; in the studies checked, an unresolved V gene accounts for under half of them, and the cause for the rest is not known. The record for this sample contains approximately 190,000 clones. In total, the top ten clones hold 2.2% of the sample. As for this clone: Its antigen is still unknown.

Sequenced material: blood. The source of this sequence is a young woman in good health. The receptor chain draws on TRBV23-1 and TRBJ1-6, with the D gene uncertain. TRBV23-1 is noted as an ORF with a role that remains uncertain. The CDR3: CASNQDPSALHF. The DNA sequence reads TGCGCCAGCAACCAGGACCCCTCGGCCCTCCACTTT.